These 26 T cell receptor beta chains originate from one sample sequenced in a study of cytomegalovirus exposure and HLA in healthy donors (dated by TCRdb to the late 2010s). Library preparation employed the immunoSEQ multiplex PCR assay. For the multiplex PCR, a mixture combining 60 forward primers for TCR Vbeta segments and 13 reverse primers for TCR Jbeta segments was used. TCRdb took over this immuneACCESS table, retaining in-frame rearrangements with V and J assigned. Such tables are incomplete; in checked studies, under half of the missing clones stem from an unresolved V gene, and the remainder is unexplained. The sample table contains about 170,000 clones; only one count was recorded for about 88% of them. Approximately 2.5% of the sample belongs to the ten largest clones. Sequencing input: PBMCs. All receptors derive from a man aged 25-45 years in good health and CMV-seropositive.

This clone was counted once. The V and J genes are TRBV6-5 and TRBJ2-7, with a weak D call TRBD1 (5 bases). The germline gives CDR1 MNHEY, CDR2 SVGAGI. V was shortened by 5 bases and J by 0 bases, with 11 bases between the two germline ends. There are 14 residues in the CDR3. CDR3 sequence: CASSQRQSSYEQYV. The CDR3 nucleotides read TGTGCCAGCAGTCAAAGACAGAGCTCCTACGAGCAGTACGTC.

The chain carries TRBV7-3 and TRBJ1-1, with D maybe TRBD1 (5 bases). The germline V gene has CDR1 SGHTA and CDR2 FQGTGA. CDR3 length: 14 amino acids. The V gene lost 6 bases and the J gene lost 5 bases, with 16 bases spanning the gap. Here the CDR3 DNA reads TGTGCCAGCAGTCCTCTCGGGGGGGTTACTGAAGCTTTCTTT. Amino acid sequence: CASSPLGGVTEAFF.

V usage is TRBV27 and J usage is TRBJ2-7; the match to TRBD2 covers 12 bases. Germline CDR1 is MNHEY and CDR2 is SMNVEV (reference sequence). The CDR3 consists of 15 residues. Trimming took 6 bases from V and 2 from J; bases not matched to a gene: 5. The CDR3 reads CASSWTSGATYEQYF. The CDR3, as DNA: TGTGCCAGCAGCTGGACTAGCGGGGCCACCTACGAGCAGTACTTC.

The chain has TRBV7-2 and TRBJ2-5; 10 bases fit TRBD1. The DNA end lines up better with TRBJ2-7; the J call may be wrong. Germline CDR1 and CDR2: SGHTA and FQGNSA. The CDR3 has 15 residues. The CDR3 loop is CASSFPGQGGYEQYF. Here the CDR3 DNA reads TGTGCCAGCAGCTTCCCCGGACAGGGGGGCTACGAGCAGTACTTC.

This clone was recorded once. This chain links TRBV7-9 with TRBJ1-1; no definite D call. V was trimmed by 3 bases and J by 2 bases, leaving 7 bases between them. Looked up from germline, CDR1 is SEHNR and CDR2 is FQNEAQ (reference sequence). This CDR3 has 13 residues. The CDR3 DNA reads TGTGCCAGCAGCTTCGGTCCTAACACTGAAGCTTTCTTT. Residues: CASSFGPNTEAFF.

The chain joins TRBV5-1 to TRBJ2-3, with 7 bases that match TRBD1. V dropped 0 bases and J dropped 2; count of bases not matched to a gene: 3. This CDR3 contains 15 residues. CDR1 and CDR2 (germline): SGHRS, YFSETQ. The CDR3 region has the DNA TGCGCCAGCAGCTTGGAGGACAGGTACACAGATACGCAGTATTTT. Protein product: CASSLEDRYTDTQYF.

This chain connects TRBV5-5 to TRBJ2-7; 11 bases agree with TRBD2. With V trimmed by 4 bases and J by 2 bases, 8 bases remained unmatched. The CDR3 runs 16 residues. Germline V gene data show CDR1 as SGHKS and CDR2 as YYEKEE (reference sequence). The CDR3 region has the DNA TGTGCCAGCAGCCCGCTACTAGCGGGAGCGACCTACGAGCAGTACTTC. Translating gives CASSPLLAGATYEQYF.

J is TRBJ2-2 and V is TRBV5-5; no firm D call. From germline, CDR1 is SGHKS and CDR2 YYEKEE (reference sequence). Trimming removed 0 bases from V and 1 base from J, with 4 bases in between. This CDR3 has 14 amino acids. CDR3 sequence reads: CASSLVWNTGELFF. The CDR3 region has the DNA TGTGCCAGCAGCTTGGTCTGGAACACCGGGGAGCTGTTTTTT.

The chain has TRBV19 and TRBJ2-4, with 11 bases lining up with TRBD1. J lost 1 base, V lost 3 bases, and 11 bases had no gene match. CDR1 and CDR2 (germline): LNHDA, SQIVND (reference sequence). The CDR3 has 19 amino acids. The CDR3 region has the DNA TGTGCCAGTAGTATTATCTTTCCGGGACAGGGGGGTGCCAAAAACATTCAGTACTTC. This gives the protein CASSIIFPGQGGAKNIQYF.

This chain uses TRBV12-5 with TRBJ2-1, with TRBD2 identical over 13 bases. After removal of 5 bases from V and 8 bases from J, the junction contained 9 bases not matched to a gene. The germline CDR1 and CDR2 sequences are LGHNT and FRNRAP. The CDR3 sequence is 16 residues long. The CDR3 protein is CASGTHSGLAGDEQFF. CDR3 coding DNA: TGTGCTAGTGGTACCCACTCCGGACTAGCGGGAGATGAGCAGTTCTTC.

The V gene is TRBV5-1, the J gene TRBJ2-1, with 10 bases that match TRBD2. V shed 0 bases and J 6 bases; nucleotides not matched to a gene: 3. The CDR3 spans 15 residues. Germline V gives CDR1 SGHRS, CDR2 YFSETQ. This CDR3 is CASSLALAGSNEQFF. DNA for the CDR3: TGCGCCAGCAGCTTGGCACTAGCGGGGAGCAATGAGCAGTTCTTC.

The rearrangement joins TRBV7-2 to TRBJ2-1; 10 positions match TRBD2. Losses at the gene ends were 8 bases for V and 4 bases for J; bases not matched to a gene: 8. CDR3 length equals 15 residues. Germline V gene lookup returns CDR1 SGHTA and CDR2 FQGNSA. DNA for the CDR3: TGTGCCAGCGAATTTTTAGCGGGGGGTTACAATGAGCAGTTCTTC. This translates into CASEFLAGGYNEQFF.

V and J are TRBV7-9 and TRBJ2-5; tentatively, D is TRBD2 (7 bases). The tail of the sequence fits TRBJ2-7 better, so the J call may be wrong. CDR3 length: 14 residues. Germline V gene data show CDR1 as SEHNR and CDR2 as FQNEAQ (reference sequence). CDR3 in DNA: TGTGCCAGCAGCCCTGGGGGGGCTGAATACGAGCAGTACTTC. Its protein product is CASSPGGAEYEQYF.

This sequence joins TRBV7-2 and TRBJ1-5, with D possibly TRBD1 on 5 matching bases. Germline loops: CDR1 SGHTA, CDR2 FQGNSA. The CDR3 runs 15 residues. Trimming took off 5 bases at V and 6 bases at J, with 17 bases between the two ends. The CDR3 DNA is TGTGCCAGCAGCCAGGGAATCAGGGAATCTCAGCCCCAGCATTTT. Translated: CASSQGIRESQPQHF.

The J gene is TRBJ2-5, the V gene TRBV7-2, with D possibly TRBD2 on 7 matching bases. Judging by the DNA end, TRBJ2-7 fits better; the J call may be wrong. CDR3 length: 15 residues. Germline CDR1 reads SGHTA; CDR2 reads FQGNSA. The CDR3 DNA follows: TGTGCCAGCAGCCAAGGGGGGGAACCAATCTACGAGCAGTACTTC. This codes for CASSQGGEPIYEQYF.

This clone was counted a single time. This chain joins TRBV14 and TRBJ1-1; D call uncertain. The germline gives CDR1 SGHDN, CDR2 FVKESK. V lost 4 bases to trimming and J lost 1 base, with 16 bases between them. The CDR3 spans 16 residues. The CDR3 nucleotides read TGTGCCAGCAGCCGGACCCGGGAGCGGACGAACACTGAAGCTTTCTTT. It is translated as CASSRTRERTNTEAFF.

In its sample, this clone was seen once. This sequence joins TRBV5-6 and TRBJ2-7, with D tentatively TRBD2 (5 bases). The V end was cut by 0 bases, the J end by 0 bases, with 7 bases between. Germline V gene sequence: CDR1 SGHDT, CDR2 YYEEEE. The CDR3 is made up of 14 amino acids. CDR3: CASSLGGSSYEQYV. CDR3 DNA: TGTGCCAGCAGCTTGGGAGGGAGCTCCTACGAGCAGTACGTC.

The chain has TRBV5-8 and TRBJ2-6, with a tentative D call TRBD2 (5 bases). V was shortened by 4 bases and J by 13 bases, with 12 bases between the two germline ends. The germline V gene encodes CDR1 SGHTS and CDR2 YDEGEE. The CDR3 totals 12 residues. CDR3 loop: CASSLPGWVLTF. The CDR3 DNA reads as TGTGCCAGCAGCCTGCCGGGATGGGTCCTGACTTTC.

This rearrangement joins TRBV7-8 to TRBJ2-2, with D possibly matching TRBD1 (6 bases). Germline lookup yields CDR1 SGHVS and CDR2 FQNEAQ. V lost 5 bases, J lost 4 bases, and 17 bases lay in between. The CDR3 is 16 amino acids. The CDR3: CASSARGGVGTGELFF. DNA of the CDR3: TGTGCCAGCAGCGCTAGAGGGGGAGTTGGCACCGGGGAGCTGTTTTTT.

The chain joins TRBV9 to TRBJ2-1; 7 bases match TRBD1. The V segment lost 3 bases and the J segment 0 bases; nucleotides outside the gene matches: 3. CDR1 is SGDLS, CDR2 YYNGEE, per germline. This CDR3 region has 15 residues. In DNA form, the CDR3 reads TGTGCCAGCAGCGGGGGACAGTACTCCTACAATGAGCAGTTCTTC. Translating it yields CASSGGQYSYNEQFF.

The rearrangement links TRBV2 to TRBJ2-2, with D possibly matching TRBD1 (6 bases). CDR1 and CDR2 (germline): SNHLY, FYNNEI. The CDR3 totals 13 residues. V lost 7 bases and J lost 2, with 8 bases in between. CDR3 DNA: TGTGCCAGCAAGGACAGAAACACCGGGGAGCTGTTTTTT. As protein: CASKDRNTGELFF.

The chain couples TRBV6-6 to TRBJ2-1, with 9 positions matching TRBD2. This CDR3 comprises 15 residues. Trimming cost V 6 bases and J 0 bases; bases outside gene matches: 3. Germline CDR1 reads MNHNY; CDR2 reads SVGAGI (reference sequence). The CDR3 spells CASSRLADSYNEQFF. The CDR3 DNA reads as TGTGCCAGCAGCCGACTAGCGGACTCCTACAATGAGCAGTTCTTC.

In DNA form, the CDR3 reads TGTGCCATCAGTGATACAGGGAAGGTGAACACTGAAGCTTTCTTT. This codes for CAISDTGKVNTEAFF. The chain couples TRBV10-3 to TRBJ1-1; D might be TRBD1 (6 bases). In germline, CDR1 is ENHRY, CDR2 SYGVKD. V was clipped by 3 bases and J by 0 bases, with 11 bases between them. The CDR3 extends over 15 amino acids.

This chain links TRBV4-3 with TRBJ2-7; 7 nucleotides align to TRBD2. Germline CDR1 LGHNA, CDR2 YSLEER. The CDR3 has 17 amino acids. The junction had 11 bases not matched to a gene; V was cut back by 0 bases and J by 3 bases. This CDR3 reads CASSQEIRGRVGYEQYF. Written as DNA, the CDR3 is TGCGCCAGCAGCCAAGAAATACGAGGGAGGGTGGGCTACGAGCAGTACTTC.

At least ten counts were recorded for this clone. The V gene is TRBV5-4, the J gene TRBJ1-1; D possibly corresponds to TRBD1 (6 bases). The CDR3 has 13 residues. With 0 bases removed from V and 10 bases from J, the gap between germline ends came to 13 bases. CDR1 and CDR2 (germline): SGHNT, YYREEE (reference sequence). CDR3 sequence reads: CASSLAGARGAFF. The CDR3 DNA sequence: TGTGCCAGCAGCTTGGCAGGGGCGCGTGGAGCTTTCTTT.

The chain couples TRBV19 to TRBJ1-1; a weak D match, TRBD1 (6 bases). The V end was cut by 0 bases, the J end by 3 bases, with 17 bases between. This CDR3 is built from 17 residues. Germline V gives CDR1 LNHDA, CDR2 SQIVND (reference sequence). CDR3 region: CASSIEERGSLDTEAFF. The CDR3 region has the DNA TGTGCCAGTAGTATAGAGGAAAGGGGGTCTTTGGACACTGAAGCTTTCTTT.